These 8 T cell receptor beta chains originate from one sample sequenced in a study of graft-versus-host responses after intestinal transplantation (dated by TCRdb to about 2021). These receptors are not linked to any known antigen. Explained via the paper, the time point label denotes: cells obtained before transplantation from donor or recipient. The library was produced with the immunoSEQ multiplex PCR assay. In TCRdb, the immuneACCESS table is reduced to in-frame sequences with V and J assigned. These tables do not hold every clone; where another copy was compared, an unresolved V gene accounts for under half, and the others remain unexplained. A total of tens of thousands of clones appear in this sample, roughly 90% of them only once. In total, the top ten clones hold 0.55% to 0.8% of the sample. The material sequenced was unstimulated CD4+ T cells sorted from spleen or lymph node cells, taken before transplant. These receptors originate from a human donor who was the organ donor for an intestinal transplant.

CDR3 coding DNA: TGTGCCAGCAGTGACAGGCGTTCTGTCGCCAACGTCCTGACTTTC. Its translation is CASSDRRSVANVLTF. This rearrangement joins TRBV6-1 to TRBJ2-6; D unclear. V was pared by 3 bases and J by 7 bases, with 13 bases between. Germline CDR1 MNHNS, CDR2 SASEGT. This CDR3 contains 15 residues.

The V gene is TRBV20-1, the J gene TRBJ2-1, with no clear D. V lost 3 bases and J 7 bases, leaving 4 bases between the germline ends. CDR1 is DFQATT and CDR2 is SNEGSKA in the germline V gene (reference sequence). The CDR3 runs 10 residues. CDR3 nucleotide sequence: TGCAGTGCTAGGGCAAATGAGCAGTTCTTC. Protein product: CSARANEQFF.

The rearrangement uses TRBV5-1 and TRBJ2-3; 13 bases are a match to TRBD2. Unmatched junction bases numbered 9, after V lost 6 bases and J lost 2 bases. Germline V CDR1 and CDR2: SGHRS, YFSETQ. The CDR3 has 17 amino acids. CDR3 sequence (DNA): TGCGCCAGCATCGGAAGGACTAGCGGGAGTATCACAGATACGCAGTATTTT. It encodes CASIGRTSGSITDTQYF.

The V call is TRBV5-1, the J call TRBJ2-3; no reliable D call. This CDR3 spans 14 amino acids. Looked up from germline, CDR1 is SGHRS and CDR2 is YFSETQ. Trimming took off 1 base at V and 0 bases at J, with 6 bases between the two ends. The CDR3 bases are TGCGCCAGCAGCTTGTCCGGGAGCACAGATACGCAGTATTTT. As protein: CASSLSGSTDTQYF.

This sequence joins TRBV27 and TRBJ1-5, with D possibly being TRBD1 (5 bases). V lost 3 bases, J lost 4 bases, and 10 bases lay in between. Germline lookup yields CDR1 MNHEY and CDR2 SMNVEV (reference sequence). The length of the CDR3 is 14 residues. The CDR3 nucleotides read TGTGCCAGCAGTTTCTCAGGGCGAAATCAGCCCCAGCATTTT. Translated, it gives CASSFSGRNQPQHF.

V and J are TRBV5-6 and TRBJ1-1; a possible D gene is TRBD1 (5 bases). V gave up 1 base and J gave up 6 bases, with 10 bases separating them. Germline lookup yields CDR1 SGHDT and CDR2 YYEEEE. The CDR3 loop spans 13 amino acids. The CDR3, as DNA: TGTGCCAGCAGCTTGTTTCAGGGCCCTGAAGCTTTCTTT. Translated, it gives CASSLFQGPEAFF.

J is TRBJ1-5 and V is TRBV19; D gene uncertain. The CDR3 runs to 15 residues. The germline V gene has CDR1 LNHDA and CDR2 SQIVND (reference sequence). Trimming pared 7 bases from V and 3 bases from J, leaving 16 bases between. CDR3 sequence (DNA): TGTGCCAGTATGTCGCGGCCGAAGACCAATCAGCCCCAGCATTTT. This codes for CASMSRPKTNQPQHF.

CDR3: CASPETASNYGYTF. In DNA form, the CDR3 reads TGTGCCAGCCCCGAGACAGCGTCTAACTATGGCTACACCTTC. This chain connects TRBV21-1 to TRBJ1-2; the table's D call, TRBD1, was not checked against the DNA. TRBV21-1 corresponds to a pseudogene. The CDR3 totals 14 residues.